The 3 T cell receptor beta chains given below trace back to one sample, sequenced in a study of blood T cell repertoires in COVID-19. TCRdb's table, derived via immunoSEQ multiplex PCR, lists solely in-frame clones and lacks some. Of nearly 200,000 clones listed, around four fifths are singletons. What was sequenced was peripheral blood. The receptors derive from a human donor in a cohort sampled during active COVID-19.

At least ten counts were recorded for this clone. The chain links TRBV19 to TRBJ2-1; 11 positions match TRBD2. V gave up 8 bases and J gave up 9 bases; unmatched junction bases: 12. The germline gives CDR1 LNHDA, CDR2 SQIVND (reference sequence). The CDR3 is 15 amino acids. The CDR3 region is CASARPSGGYFEQFF. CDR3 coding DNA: TGTGCCAGTGCACGTCCTAGCGGGGGGTACTTTGAGCAGTTCTTC.

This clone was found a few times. The chain's CDR3 is CASSPGRQPQHF. CDR3 DNA: TGTGCCAGCAGTCCCGGTCGTCAGCCCCAGCATTTT. The rearrangement joins TRBV12-3 or TRBV12-4 to TRBJ1-5; no clear D. V gave up 5 bases and J gave up 6 bases, with 8 bases separating them. CDR3 length: 12 residues.

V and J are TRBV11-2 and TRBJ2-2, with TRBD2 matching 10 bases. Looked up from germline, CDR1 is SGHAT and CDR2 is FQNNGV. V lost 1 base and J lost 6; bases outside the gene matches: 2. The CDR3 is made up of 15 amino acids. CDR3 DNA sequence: TGTGCCAGCAGCTTAGTAGCGGGAGGTCCCGGGGAGCTGTTTTTT. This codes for CASSLVAGGPGELFF.